This T cell receptor (beta chain) appears in the sequencing data of a study of somatic mutations in cytotoxic T cells in rheumatoid arthritis. Remarks on this clone: The antigen remains undetermined.

Points from the study as a whole: The study found no significant difference in CD8+ T-cell clonality between rheumatoid arthritis patients and age-matched healthy controls.

Assay: immunoSEQ multiplex PCR; the TCRdb copy retains only in-frame clones and omits some. The sample carries approximately 3,400 clones, 80% to 85% recorded once. The germline V gene encodes CDR1 SGHNT and CDR2 YYREEE (reference sequence). The CDR3 covers 14 residues. Trimming cost V 4 bases and J 1 base; bases outside gene matches: 5. The chain combines TRBV5-4 with TRBJ2-7; TRBD1 matches 7 bases. The sample consisted of CD8+ T cells sorted from blood. The receptor was isolated from a man aged 45-60 years with rheumatoid arthritis. The CDR3 bases are TGTGCCAGCAGCATGGAACAGGGGTCCTACGAGCAGTACTTC. It yields the protein CASSMEQGSYEQYF.